Below are 11 T cell receptor beta chains sequenced from a single sample in a study of cytotoxic CD8 clonotypes in ibrutinib-treated CLL. Clones were sequenced by immunoSEQ multiplex PCR, and TCRdb holds only the in-frame ones, with some missing. The sample has more than 200,000 clones, 70% seen once. This specimen was PBMCs, taken after 12 months of ibrutinib treatment. The receptor set was obtained from a human donor with chronic lymphocytic leukemia.

This chain joins TRBV20-1 and TRBJ2-7; D uncertain. The V gene lost 2 bases and the J gene lost 6 bases, with 8 bases spanning the gap. The CDR3 is 11 residues long. Germline V CDR1 and CDR2: DFQATT, SNEGSKA (reference sequence). In DNA form, the CDR3 reads TGCAGTGCTAGACCCGCGTTCGAGCAGTACTTC. Amino acids: CSARPAFEQYF.

The genes are TRBV28 and TRBJ1-5; D remains unclear. Germline V CDR1 and CDR2: MDHEN, SYDVKM. V shed 6 bases and J shed 1 base, with 7 bases lying between them. CDR3 length: 13 residues. The CDR3 region has the DNA TGTGCCAGCAGCACTGACAGCAATCAGCCCCAGCATTTT. Translation gives CASSTDSNQPQHF.

This clone was detected only a few times. The J gene is TRBJ1-1, the V gene TRBV6-1; unclear D gene. Germline CDR1 MNHNS, CDR2 SASEGT. V lost 10 bases, J lost 0 bases, and 9 bases lay in between. The CDR3 is 12 amino acids. In DNA, the CDR3 is TGTGCCATCCGGGCTATGAACACTGAAGCTTTCTTT. This codes for CAIRAMNTEAFF.

The V call is TRBV5-4, the J call TRBJ2-3, with 8 nucleotides matching TRBD1. Germline-derived CDR1 and CDR2 are SGHNT and YYREEE (reference sequence). J was trimmed by 1 base and V by 5 bases; bases with no gene match: 9. This CDR3 is 16 amino acids long. CDR3 region: CASSPDRVVRTDTQYF. DNA of the CDR3: TGTGCCAGCAGTCCGGACAGGGTAGTTCGCACAGATACGCAGTATTTT.

This chain joins TRBV5-1 and TRBJ2-7; 8 bases map to TRBD1. The CDR3 sequence is 13 residues long. Per germline, CDR1 SGHRS and CDR2 YFSETQ. V was clipped by 4 bases and J by 8 bases; unmatched bases: 8. CDR3 residues: CASSPQGQGQQYF. CDR3 DNA sequence: TGCGCCAGCAGCCCACAAGGACAGGGACAGCAGTACTTC.

About this clone itself: One junction end disagrees with the germline gene, perhaps due to a read error. The chain recombines TRBV7-7 with TRBJ2-2; D might be TRBD1 (6 bases). This CDR3 comprises 14 residues. Germline CDR1 reads SSHAT; CDR2 reads FNYEAQ (reference sequence). CDR3 nucleotides: TGTGCTAGCAGCTTTGGCAGGGGCGCCGGGGAGCTGTTTTTT. This encodes CASSFGRGAGELFF.

The J gene is TRBJ2-7, the V gene TRBV5-6, with 7 bases aligning to TRBD1. Per germline, CDR1 SGHDT and CDR2 YYEEEE. This CDR3 has 15 residues. After removal of 2 bases from V and 4 bases from J, the junction contained 9 bases not matched to a gene. The CDR3 DNA is TGTGCCAGCAGCTTACAGGGGATTAGAGGGTACGAGCAGTACTTC. It is translated as CASSLQGIRGYEQYF.

V and J are TRBV5-8 and TRBJ2-1; 9 nucleotides match TRBD2. The V gene's germline CDR1 is SGHTS and CDR2 YDEGEE. CDR3 size: 15 residues. Trimming cost V 6 bases and J 8 bases; bases outside gene matches: 12. The CDR3 DNA is TGTGCCAGCAACTACCATAGCGGGAGCAGGGATGAGCAGTTCTTC. Translating gives CASNYHSGSRDEQFF.

The V gene is TRBV5-1, the J gene TRBJ1-1; D gene ambiguous. The CDR3 is 14 amino acids. CDR1 is SGHRS, CDR2 YFSETQ, per germline. Trimming shortened V by 0 bases and J by 1 base, and 7 bases separated the two germline ends. CDR3 DNA: TGCGCCAGCAGCTTGGTGGTGGGGAACACTGAAGCTTTCTTT. Translating gives CASSLVVGNTEAFF.

The V gene is TRBV5-6, the J gene TRBJ1-1; TRBD1 is a possible D gene (5 bases). CDR3 length: 14 amino acids. Deletions cut 3 bases from V and 7 bases from J, with 16 bases between. CDR1 is SGHDT, CDR2 YYEEEE, per germline. CDR3 loop: CASSWQAGRVEAFF. For the CDR3, the DNA is TGTGCCAGCAGCTGGCAGGCGGGACGGGTTGAAGCTTTCTTT.

The V gene is TRBV7-3, the J gene TRBJ2-3, with a tentative D call TRBD1 (5 bases). Per the germline V gene, CDR1 is SGHTA and CDR2 is FQGTGA. This CDR3 spans 13 amino acids. Trimming left V 1 base short and J 6 bases short, with 8 bases between. CDR3 sequence (DNA): TGTGCCAGCAGCTTAATGGGGCTGGATACGCAGTATTTT. Protein: CASSLMGLDTQYF.